This record looks at one TCR beta chain sequence and its context. As yet, its antigen is unknown. This CDR3 spans 15 amino acids. Germline CDR1 and CDR2: MNHEY and SVGAGI. The ends lost 5 bases at V and 3 bases at J; junction bases unmatched: 6. This entry is derived from a study of OX40 agonist ivuxolimab in advanced cancers. Points from the study as a whole: Researchers did not determine the expanded peripheral T cells' antigen specificity. Averaging showed that CD8+ T cells had more expanded clones than CD4+ did.

Sequenced by immunoSEQ multiplex PCR; TCRdb stores in-frame clones only, minus some. This table holds under 100,000 clones, around 92% found once. J is TRBJ2-1 and V is TRBV6-5; 8 bases are a match to TRBD2. Specimen: CD4+ or CD8+ T cells sorted from blood, collected in a trial of the OX40 agonist ivuxolimab. This clonotype was sampled from an adult with an advanced solid tumor such as melanoma, head and neck, liver or kidney cancer. CDR3 residues: CASSRGGALYNEQFF. CDR3 nucleotides: TGTGCCAGCAGTCGGGGGGGGGCCCTCTACAATGAGCAGTTCTTC.